This entry concerns a single T cell receptor beta chain. The antigen is not known. Via MiXCR, TCRdb re-called the reads, giving one row per CDR3 protein. The sample holds some 560,000 distinct CDR3 sequences; under 45% are singletons and the top ten take about 46%. This sample was included in a study of T cell repertoires in cytomegalovirus infection. Per germline, CDR1 ENHRY and CDR2 SYGVKD. The CDR3 consists of 14 residues. V shed 10 bases and J 3 bases; nucleotides not matched to a gene: 10. The material sequenced was cultured PBMCs, taken from culture after CMV antigen stimulation. This sequence originates from a human donor in good health (CMV status not recorded). Some clones in this sample may be carry-over from other donors' samples. J is TRBJ2-3 and V is TRBV10-3; the match to TRBD1 covers 7 bases. The CDR3: CATTGERVTDTQYF. CDR3 coding DNA: TGTGCCACCACAGGGGAGAGGGTTACAGATACGCAGTATTTT.